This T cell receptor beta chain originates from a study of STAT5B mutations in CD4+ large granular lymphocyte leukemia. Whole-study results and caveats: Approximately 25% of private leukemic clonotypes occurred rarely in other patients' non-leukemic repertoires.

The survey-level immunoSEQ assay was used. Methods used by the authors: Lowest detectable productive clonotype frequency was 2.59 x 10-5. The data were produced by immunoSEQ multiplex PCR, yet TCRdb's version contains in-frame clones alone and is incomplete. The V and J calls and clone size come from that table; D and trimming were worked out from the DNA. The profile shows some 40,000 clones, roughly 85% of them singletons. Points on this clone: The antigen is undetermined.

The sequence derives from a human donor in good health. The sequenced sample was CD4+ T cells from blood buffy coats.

As DNA, the CDR3 is TGTGCCAGCAGCCTATCGGGACTAAACACCGGGGAGCTGTTTTTT. Its translation is CASSLSGLNTGELFF. The chain uses TRBV6-1 and TRBJ2-2; the match to TRBD2 covers 7 bases. The V gene's germline CDR1 is MNHNS and CDR2 SASEGT. The CDR3 has 15 residues. V was pared by 6 bases and J by 2 bases, with 6 bases of the junction left unmatched.